The 5 T cell receptor beta chains below were found in one sample sequenced in a study of T cell responses to AZD1222 COVID-19 vaccine. Data came from immunoSEQ multiplex PCR; TCRdb stores just in-frame clones and leaves some out. This table holds roughly 120,000 clones, around nine tenths found once. The specimen comprised peripheral blood, sampled on day 0 of AZD1222 vaccination. These receptors all stem from an adult in good health.

This clone was counted between two and nine times. This sequence joins TRBV11-3 and TRBJ1-6, with D hard to call. The CDR3 spans 16 residues. Germline CDR1 and CDR2: SGHNT and YENEEA. With 5 bases removed from V and 0 bases from J, the gap between germline ends came to 11 bases. This CDR3 is CASSLPRSSYNSPLHF. DNA of the CDR3: TGTGCCAGCAGCCTTCCCAGGAGCTCCTATAATTCACCCCTCCACTTT.

V and J are TRBV4-1 and TRBJ1-2; 7 bases fit TRBD1. CDR1 MGHRA and CDR2 YSYEKL come from the germline V gene. The CDR3 covers 14 residues. V shed 0 bases, J shed 4 bases, and the junction held 2 bases outside the gene matches. The CDR3, as DNA: TGCGCCAGCAGCCAAGACCGGGACAGCTATGGCTACACCTTC. Its translation: CASSQDRDSYGYTF.

The chain has TRBV7-9 and TRBJ2-3; TRBD2 agrees at 8 bases. The CDR3 consists of 18 residues. CDR1 and CDR2 (germline): SEHNR, FQNEAQ (reference sequence). The V segment lost 2 bases and the J segment 2 bases; nucleotides outside the gene matches: 12. The CDR3 region is CASSLWRGSGGNTDTQYF. In nucleotides, the CDR3 is TGTGCCAGCAGCTTATGGCGGGGCAGCGGGGGTAACACAGATACGCAGTATTTT.

This clone was seen just once. The genes are TRBV27 and TRBJ2-5; 10 bases agree with TRBD2. Germline values: CDR1 MNHEY, CDR2 SMNVEV (reference sequence). CDR3 length equals 17 residues. V gave up 2 bases and J gave up 5 bases; unmatched junction bases: 11. The CDR3 loop reads CASSLHWTSGPRETQYF. CDR3 in DNA: TGTGCCAGCAGTTTACATTGGACTAGCGGCCCGCGGGAGACCCAGTACTTC.

The chain joins TRBV11-2 to TRBJ2-2; D is tentatively TRBD1 or TRBD2 (6 bases each). This CDR3 spans 14 amino acids. Trimming removed 5 bases at V and 5 bases at J, with 12 bases between. Per germline, CDR1 SGHAT and CDR2 FQNNGV. The CDR3 nucleotides are TGTGCCAGCAGCCGGGGGACACGGACCGGGGAGCTGTTTTTT. It translates to CASSRGTRTGELFF.